The rows below give T cell receptor beta chains drawn from one sample of a study of shared clonotypes between healthy human individuals. This table comes from immunoSEQ multiplex PCR, and its TCRdb copy is limited to in-frame clones, with some not included. The top ten hold 10% of the sample, which has hundreds of thousands of clones, 73% seen once. Sequenced sample: memory CD4+ T cells sorted from blood. The receptor set was obtained from a man aged 25 to 40 in good health. The conserved cysteine and the conserved F or W are not part of the CDR3 here. Each record gives: V gene, D gene, CDR3 protein. The D gene is left open where the match is weak.

>TRBV15|TRBD1
ATKQGDYSNQPQH
>TRBV7-6|TRBD2
ASSGWGGRADEQY
>TRBV7-8|.
ASSLALYNEQF
>TRBV23-1|.
ASSLSQSGNTIY
>TRBV19|TRBD2
ASSVRLAGALNEQF
>TRBV28|TRBD1
ASSLARQGISYT
>TRBV12-2|.
ASRLPRLAGGPEMRTQY
>TRBV19|.
ASSMQRSSGYT
>TRBV28|.
ASSLDGASGNTIY
>TRBV10-3|.
AISGQLNNEQF
>TRBV9|.
ASTREGTSLDTQY
>TRBV6-1|.
ASSVAVQWGNEQF
>TRBV2|.
ASSEGNRAQPQH
>TRBV29-1|.
SAVPGTRTQY
>TRBV7-8|.
ASSLAGPGPGANVLT
>TRBV11-2|.
ASSYNSGGGETQY
>TRBV29-1|TRBD2
SVEGGRGVDTQY
>TRBV30|.
AWSPSLYEQY
>TRBV7-9|.
ASSLVPLGSTDTQY